Shown below are 4 T cell receptor beta chains from a single sample sequenced in a study of blood T cells in healthy people across ages. A second PCR, run for roughly 7 to 12 cycles, used a sample-barcoded 5' primer plus a J-beta primer mix. TCRdb reprocessed the 5' RACE reads with MiXCR, giving one entry per CDR3 protein. There are fewer than 700,000 distinct CDR3 sequences in the sample; 40% to 50% occur only once, and about 26% lies in the top ten. The source material was blood. All receptors derive from a man older than 75 in good health.

The chain carries TRBV3-1 and TRBJ2-3; D is undetermined. The V and J ends lost 0 bases and 2 bases respectively, with 9 bases between them. The CDR3 length is 15 residues. Per the germline V gene, CDR1 is LGHDT and CDR2 is YNNKEL (reference sequence). CDR3 loop: CASSQDGWFTDTQYF. CDR3 nucleotide sequence: TGTGCCAGCAGCCAAGACGGGTGGTTCACAGATACGCAGTATTTT.

The J gene is TRBJ2-4, the V gene TRBV12-3 or TRBV12-4, with TRBD1 identical over 9 bases. J lost 4 bases, V lost 5 bases, and 3 bases had no gene match. The CDR3 sequence is 14 residues long. CDR3 nucleotide sequence: TGTGCCAGCAGTCATGGGACAGGGAAAAACATTCAGTACTTC. Its protein product is CASSHGTGKNIQYF.

The chain links TRBV28 to TRBJ2-7; D unclear. V was shortened by 7 bases and J by 2 bases, with 15 bases between the two germline ends. Germline V gives CDR1 MDHEN, CDR2 SYDVKM. The CDR3 is made up of 14 amino acids. The CDR3 nucleotides are TGTGCCAGCATCTCGGGTACCGCAACCTACGAGCAGTACTTC. This sequence encodes CASISGTATYEQYF.

The chain has TRBV27 and TRBJ2-1; TRBD2 matches at 13 bases. V dropped 5 bases and J dropped 10; count of bases not matched to a gene: 14. The CDR3 contains 17 residues. Germline V gene data show CDR1 as MNHEY and CDR2 as SMNVEV (reference sequence). This CDR3 reads CASSILGTSGMVYEQFF. The CDR3 region has the DNA TGTGCCAGCAGTATCCTCGGGACTAGCGGGATGGTGTACGAGCAGTTCTTC.